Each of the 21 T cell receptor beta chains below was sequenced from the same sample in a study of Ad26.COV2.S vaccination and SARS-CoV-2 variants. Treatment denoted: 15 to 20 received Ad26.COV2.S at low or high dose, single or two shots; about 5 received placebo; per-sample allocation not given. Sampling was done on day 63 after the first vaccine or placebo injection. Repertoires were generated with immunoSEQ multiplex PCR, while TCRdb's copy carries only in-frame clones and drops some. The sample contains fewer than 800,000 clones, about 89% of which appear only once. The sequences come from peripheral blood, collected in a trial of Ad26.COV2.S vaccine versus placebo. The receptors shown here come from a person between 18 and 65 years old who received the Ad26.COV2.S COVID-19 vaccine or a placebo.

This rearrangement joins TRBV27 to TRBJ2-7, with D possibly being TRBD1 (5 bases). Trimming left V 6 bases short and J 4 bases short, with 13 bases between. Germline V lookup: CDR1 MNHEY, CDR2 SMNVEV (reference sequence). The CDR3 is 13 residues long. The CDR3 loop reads CASSLGPAYEQYF. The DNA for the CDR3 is TGTGCCAGCAGCCTGGGGCCAGCGTACGAGCAGTACTTC.

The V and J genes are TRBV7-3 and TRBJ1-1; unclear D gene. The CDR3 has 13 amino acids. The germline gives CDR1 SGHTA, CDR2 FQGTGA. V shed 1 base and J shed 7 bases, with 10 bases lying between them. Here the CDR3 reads CASSLSRTDEAFF. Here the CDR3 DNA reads TGTGCCAGCAGCTTAAGTCGAACAGATGAAGCTTTCTTT.

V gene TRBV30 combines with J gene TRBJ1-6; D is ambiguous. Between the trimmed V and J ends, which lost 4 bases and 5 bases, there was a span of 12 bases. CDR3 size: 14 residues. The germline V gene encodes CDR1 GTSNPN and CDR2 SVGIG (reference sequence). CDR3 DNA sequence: TGTGCCTGGACTCTCGGGGAACATAATTCACCCCTCCACTTT. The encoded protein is CAWTLGEHNSPLHF.

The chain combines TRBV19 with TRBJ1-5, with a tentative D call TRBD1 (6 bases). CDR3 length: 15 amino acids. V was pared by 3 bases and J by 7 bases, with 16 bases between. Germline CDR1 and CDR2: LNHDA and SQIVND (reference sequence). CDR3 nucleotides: TGTGCCAGTAGTATGCAGCGGGGGCTGGGACAGCCCCAGCATTTT. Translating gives CASSMQRGLGQPQHF. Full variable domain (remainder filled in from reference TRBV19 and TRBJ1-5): DGGITQSPKYLFRKEGQNVTLSCEQNLNHDAMYWYRQDPGQGLRLIYYSQIVNDFQKGDIAEGYSVSREKKESFPLTVTSAQKNPTAFYLCASSMQRGLGQPQHFGDGTRLSIL.

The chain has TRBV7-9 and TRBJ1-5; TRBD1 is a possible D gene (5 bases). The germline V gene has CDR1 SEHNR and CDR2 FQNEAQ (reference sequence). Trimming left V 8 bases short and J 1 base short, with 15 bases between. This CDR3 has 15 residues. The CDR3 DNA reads TGTGCCAGCGGATCCGGGACGGCGAGCAATCAGCCCCAGCATTTT. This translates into CASGSGTASNQPQHF.

The CDR3 nucleotides read TGTGCCAGCAGCCTATGGGAAGAGCAGTACTTC. It codes for CASSLWEEQYF. V gene TRBV3-1 (or the pseudogene TRBV3-2) combines with J gene TRBJ2-7; D call uncertain. V gave up 4 bases and J gave up 7 bases, with 8 bases separating them. The CDR3 consists of 11 residues. CDR1 is LGHDT and CDR2 is YNNKEL in the germline V gene (reference sequence).

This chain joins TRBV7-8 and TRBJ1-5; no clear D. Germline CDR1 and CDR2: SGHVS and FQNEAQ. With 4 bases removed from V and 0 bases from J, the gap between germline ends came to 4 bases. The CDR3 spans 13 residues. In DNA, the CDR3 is TGTGCCAGCAGCTCGTATAGCAATCAGCCCCAGCATTTT. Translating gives CASSSYSNQPQHF.

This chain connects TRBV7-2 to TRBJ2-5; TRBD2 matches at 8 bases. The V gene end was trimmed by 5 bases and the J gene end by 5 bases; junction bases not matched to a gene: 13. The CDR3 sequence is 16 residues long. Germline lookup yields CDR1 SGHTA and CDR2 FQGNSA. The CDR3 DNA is TGTGCCAGCAGCCCCTCGGGAGCGGGAGCGTTTGAGACCCAGTACTTC. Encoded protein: CASSPSGAGAFETQYF.

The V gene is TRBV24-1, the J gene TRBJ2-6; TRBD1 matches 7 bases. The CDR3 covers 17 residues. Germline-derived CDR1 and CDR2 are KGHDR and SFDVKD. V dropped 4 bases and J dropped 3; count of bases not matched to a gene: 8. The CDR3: CATSDPGWDSGANVLTF. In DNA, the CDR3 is TGTGCCACCAGTGACCCCGGATGGGACAGTGGGGCCAACGTCCTGACTTTC.

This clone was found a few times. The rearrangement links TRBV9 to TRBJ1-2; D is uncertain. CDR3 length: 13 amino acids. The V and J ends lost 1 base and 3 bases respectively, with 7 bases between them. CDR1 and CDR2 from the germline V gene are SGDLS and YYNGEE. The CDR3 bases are TGTGCCAGCAGCGTAAAGAGTGACTATGGCTACACCTTC. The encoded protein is CASSVKSDYGYTF.

The CDR3 coding sequence is TGTGCCATCAGTGCAAACCGACAGGGGGCATTGGGTGAAAAACTGTTTTTT. Translating it yields CAISANRQGALGEKLFF. This sequence joins TRBV10-3 and TRBJ1-4, with 10 positions matching TRBD1. With V trimmed by 4 bases and J by 7 bases, 12 bases remained unmatched. Germline assignment: CDR1 ENHRY and CDR2 SYGVKD. CDR3 size: 17 residues.

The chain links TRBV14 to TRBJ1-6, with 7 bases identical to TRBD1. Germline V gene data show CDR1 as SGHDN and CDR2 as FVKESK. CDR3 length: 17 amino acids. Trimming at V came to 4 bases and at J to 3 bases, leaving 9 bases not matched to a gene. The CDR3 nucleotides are TGTGCCAGCAGCCGGCACCGGGACAGCAACTATAATTCACCCCTCCACTTT. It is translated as CASSRHRDSNYNSPLHF.

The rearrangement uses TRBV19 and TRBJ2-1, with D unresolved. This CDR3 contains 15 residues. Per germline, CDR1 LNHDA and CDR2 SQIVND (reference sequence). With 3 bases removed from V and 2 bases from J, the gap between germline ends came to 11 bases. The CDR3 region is CASSIQADTYNEQFF. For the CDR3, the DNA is TGTGCCAGTAGTATTCAGGCAGATACCTACAATGAGCAGTTCTTC.

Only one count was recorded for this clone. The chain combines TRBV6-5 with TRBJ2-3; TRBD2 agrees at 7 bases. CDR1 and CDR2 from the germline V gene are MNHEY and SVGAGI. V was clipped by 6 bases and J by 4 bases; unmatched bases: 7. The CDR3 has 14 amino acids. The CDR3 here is CASSLLASPDTQYF. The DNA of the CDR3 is TGTGCCAGCAGCCTACTAGCGAGTCCAGATACGCAGTATTTT.

The CDR3 region has the DNA TGCGCCAGCAGGGGGACAGGCTATAATTCACCCCTCCACTTT. This translates into CASRGTGYNSPLHF. The chain links TRBV5-1 to TRBJ1-6, with 8 bases matching TRBD1. V lost 5 bases to trimming and J lost 3 bases; unmatched junction nucleotides: 1. The CDR3 extends over 14 amino acids. Per the germline V gene, CDR1 is SGHRS and CDR2 is YFSETQ.

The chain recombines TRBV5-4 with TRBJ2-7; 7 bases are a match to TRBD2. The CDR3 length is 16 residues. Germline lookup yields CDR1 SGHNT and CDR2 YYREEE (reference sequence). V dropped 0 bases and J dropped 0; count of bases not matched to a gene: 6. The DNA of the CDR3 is TGTGCCAGCAGCTTGGCGGCGAAGCGGGGCTCCTACGAGCAGTACTTC. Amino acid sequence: CASSLAAKRGSYEQYF. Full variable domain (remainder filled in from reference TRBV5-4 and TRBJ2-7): ETGVTQSPTHLIKTRGQQVTLRCSSQSGHNTVSWYQQALGQGPQFIFQYYREEENGRGNFPPRFSGLQFPNYSSELNVNALELDDSALYLCASSLAAKRGSYEQYFGPGTRLTVT.

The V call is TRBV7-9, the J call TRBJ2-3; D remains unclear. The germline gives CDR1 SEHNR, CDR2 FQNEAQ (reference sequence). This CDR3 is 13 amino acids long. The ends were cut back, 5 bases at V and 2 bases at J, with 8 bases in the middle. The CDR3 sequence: CASSPIYTDTQYF. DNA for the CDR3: TGTGCCAGCAGCCCCATCTACACAGATACGCAGTATTTT.

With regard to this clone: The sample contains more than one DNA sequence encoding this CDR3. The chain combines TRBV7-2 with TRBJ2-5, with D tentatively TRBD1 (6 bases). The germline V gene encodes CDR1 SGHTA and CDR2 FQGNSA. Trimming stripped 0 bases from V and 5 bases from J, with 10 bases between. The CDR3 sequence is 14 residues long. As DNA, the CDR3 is TGTGCCAGCAGCTTAGCCAGGGGACGGGAGACCCAGTACTTC. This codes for CASSLARGRETQYF.

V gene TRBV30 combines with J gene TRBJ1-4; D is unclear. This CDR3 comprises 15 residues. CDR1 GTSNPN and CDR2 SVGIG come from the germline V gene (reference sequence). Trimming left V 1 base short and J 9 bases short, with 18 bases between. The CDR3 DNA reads TGTGCCTGGAGTGCAAGGGCAGGCGAACGTAAAAAACTGTTTTTT. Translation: CAWSARAGERKKLFF.

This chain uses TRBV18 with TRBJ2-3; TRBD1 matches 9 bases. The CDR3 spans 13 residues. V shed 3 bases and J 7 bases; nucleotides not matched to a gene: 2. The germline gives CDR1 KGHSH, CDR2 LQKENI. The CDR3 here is CASSPGQGNTQYF. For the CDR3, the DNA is TGTGCCAGCTCACCGGGACAGGGCAATACGCAGTATTTT.

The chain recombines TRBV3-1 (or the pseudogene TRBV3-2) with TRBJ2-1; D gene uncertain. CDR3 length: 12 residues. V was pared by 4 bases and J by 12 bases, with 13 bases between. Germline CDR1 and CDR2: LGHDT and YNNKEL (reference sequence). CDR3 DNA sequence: TGTGCCAGCAGCCCTCTTGGGAATAGGCAGTTCTTC. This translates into CASSPLGNRQFF.